Here is one TCR beta chain with its context. Its specificity is not known. V gave up 4 bases and J gave up 6 bases; unmatched junction bases: 11. The CDR3 has 15 amino acids. Germline assignment: CDR1 SGDLS and CDR2 YYNGEE. This entry comes from a study of CD8 T cells in Susac syndrome. Study conclusions and caveats: Individuals included in the TCR sequencing and HLA analysis were acknowledged by the study to be relatively few in number.

When the RNA was reverse transcribed, random hexamers were used with an input of about 0.5 to 1 ug. immunoSEQ multiplex PCR amplified TCR beta CDR3 across 54 Vbeta, 13 Jbeta. TCRdb analysed the immunoSEQ multiplex PCR reads with MiXCR anew, one entry per CDR3 protein. The repertoire holds roughly 200,000 distinct CDR3 sequences, with 85% to 95% as singletons. TEMRA cells were FACS-enriched, while CD8+ and CD4+ T cells were negatively isolated. The TCR was taken from a human donor with multiple sclerosis. Sequenced material: CD8+ T cells from PBMCs. The chain links TRBV9 to TRBJ2-7; 9 positions match TRBD1. The CDR3 sequence: CASSTRGTGSGEQYF. CDR3 nucleotides: TGTGCCAGCAGCACCAGGGGGACAGGGAGCGGCGAGCAGTACTTC.